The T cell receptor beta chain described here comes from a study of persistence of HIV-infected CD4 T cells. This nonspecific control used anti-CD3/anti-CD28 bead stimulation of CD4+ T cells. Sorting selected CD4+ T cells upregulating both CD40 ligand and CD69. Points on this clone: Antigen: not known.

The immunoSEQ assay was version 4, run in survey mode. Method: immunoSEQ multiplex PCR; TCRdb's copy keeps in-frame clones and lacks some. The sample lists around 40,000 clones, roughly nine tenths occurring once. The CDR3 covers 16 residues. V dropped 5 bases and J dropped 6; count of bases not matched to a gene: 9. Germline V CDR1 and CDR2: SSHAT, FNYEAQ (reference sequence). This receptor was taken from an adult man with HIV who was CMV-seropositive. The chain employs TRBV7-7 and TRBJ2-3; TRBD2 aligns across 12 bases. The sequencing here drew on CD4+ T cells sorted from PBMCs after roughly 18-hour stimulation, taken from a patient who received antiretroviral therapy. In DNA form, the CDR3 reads TGTGCCAGCAGCCAGGGACTAGCGGGCCCCCGGGATACGCAGTATTTT. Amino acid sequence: CASSQGLAGPRDTQYF.